The 25 T cell receptor beta chains below come from one sample, sequenced in a study of T cells in localized non-small cell lung cancer. Assay used: immunoSEQ multiplex PCR; TCRdb lists only in-frame clones, some missing. Of about 13,000 clones in the sample, around 84% were seen once. The source material was peripheral blood, sampled before any cancer treatment. All receptors come from a male donor older than 55 with stage III lung adenocarcinoma.

V and J are TRBV7-8 and TRBJ2-2, with TRBD2 as a possible D gene (5 bases). The CDR3 is 15 residues long. Germline CDR1 reads SGHVS; CDR2 reads FQNEAQ. V was cut by 5 bases and J by 2 bases, with 12 bases left in between. The CDR3 protein is CASSPGKVNTGELFF. CDR3 in DNA: TGTGCCAGCAGCCCGGGGAAAGTTAACACCGGGGAGCTGTTTTTT.

This clone is a singleton in its sample. This chain links TRBV5-5 with TRBJ1-2; the D is unclear. Germline V gene data show CDR1 as SGHKS and CDR2 as YYEKEE (reference sequence). There are 13 residues in the CDR3. V was cut by 0 bases and J by 4 bases, with 7 bases left in between. In DNA, the CDR3 is TGTGCCAGCAGCTTGGTGGGGATCTATGGCTACACCTTC. It yields the protein CASSLVGIYGYTF.

V usage is TRBV15 and J usage is TRBJ1-2, with unresolved D. This CDR3 has 13 amino acids. Germline loops: CDR1 LNHNV, CDR2 YYDKDF (reference sequence). Trimming removed 4 bases from V and 5 bases from J, with 11 bases in between. For the CDR3, the DNA is TGTGCCACCAGCACCGGGGAGAATTATGGCTACACCTTC. This sequence encodes CATSTGENYGYTF.

The chain links TRBV4-1 to TRBJ1-3; no reliable D call. The length of the CDR3 is 16 residues. Germline loops: CDR1 MGHRA, CDR2 YSYEKL. With 3 bases removed from V and 0 bases from J, the gap between germline ends came to 12 bases. The chain's CDR3 is CASSQTPAVSGNTIYF. The CDR3 DNA reads as TGCGCCAGCAGCCAGACCCCAGCCGTCTCTGGAAACACCATATATTTT.

The chain couples TRBV7-2 to TRBJ1-4, with D perhaps TRBD1 (6 bases). Germline V gene lookup returns CDR1 SGHTA and CDR2 FQGNSA. This CDR3 contains 15 residues. Trimming shortened V by 5 bases and J by 8 bases, and 18 bases separated the two germline ends. CDR3 sequence (DNA): TGTGCCAGCAGCCCACAGTGGAGGGGGGGCGAAAAACTGTTTTTT. This encodes CASSPQWRGGEKLFF.

The chain carries TRBV7-9 and TRBJ1-2; the match to TRBD1 covers 8 bases. Germline V gene lookup returns CDR1 SEHNR and CDR2 FQNEAQ (reference sequence). The CDR3 is 15 amino acids. Losses at the gene ends were 4 bases for V and 7 bases for J; bases not matched to a gene: 11. This CDR3 is CASSSPRQGRSGYTF. As DNA, the CDR3 is TGTGCCAGCAGCTCCCCCCGACAGGGGCGAAGTGGCTACACCTTC.

This chain uses TRBV11-2 with TRBJ2-2; 7 bases map to TRBD2. Germline CDR1 SGHAT, CDR2 FQNNGV. The CDR3 length is 14 residues. V lost 4 bases, J lost 4 bases, and 3 bases stayed unmatched. CDR3 protein: CASSSGLLTGELFF. As DNA, the CDR3 is TGTGCCAGCAGCTCGGGACTACTCACCGGGGAGCTGTTTTTT.

The V gene is TRBV28, the J gene TRBJ2-7, with TRBD1 as a possible D gene (5 bases). V was cut by 5 bases and J by 3 bases, with 8 bases left in between. This CDR3 comprises 12 residues. Germline V gives CDR1 MDHEN, CDR2 SYDVKM. The CDR3 DNA reads as TGTGCCAGCAGTCCCAGGGACTACGAGCAGTACTTC. Its protein is CASSPRDYEQYF.

The chain links TRBV29-1 to TRBJ2-5, with D possibly matching TRBD1 (6 bases). CDR1 and CDR2 from the germline V gene are SQVTM and ANQGSEA. The CDR3 has 14 residues. Trimming cost V 0 bases and J 4 bases, with 12 bases left between them. CDR3 nucleotide sequence: TGCAGCGTTGAAGATCCTGGGGGCCGAGAGACCCAGTACTTC. It specifies CSVEDPGGRETQYF.

This clone was seen once. The chain links TRBV28 to TRBJ2-1; 11 nucleotides match TRBD2. The germline V gene has CDR1 MDHEN and CDR2 SYDVKM. The CDR3 consists of 14 residues. Germline trimming cut 6 bases from V and 5 bases from J; bases unmatched to any gene: 3. The CDR3 nucleotides read TGTGCCAGCAGCTCACTAGCGGGGGACAATGAGCAGTTCTTC. Protein sequence: CASSSLAGDNEQFF.

This chain joins TRBV11-2 and TRBJ2-7; D remains unclear. CDR1 and CDR2 from the germline V gene are SGHAT and FQNNGV. The CDR3 is made up of 12 amino acids. The V end was cut by 3 bases, the J end by 2 bases, with 5 bases between. The CDR3 coding sequence is TGTGCCAGCAGCTTTGGGACCTACGAGCAGTACTTC. Protein: CASSFGTYEQYF.

The chain couples TRBV18 to TRBJ1-1, with D perhaps matching TRBD1 (6 bases). CDR1 is KGHSH and CDR2 is LQKENI in the germline V gene. The length of the CDR3 is 15 residues. V lost 1 base and J lost 1, with 10 bases in between. CDR3 sequence reads: CASSPRSDRNTEAFF. DNA for the CDR3: TGTGCCAGCTCACCACGATCGGACAGGAACACTGAAGCTTTCTTT.

This chain connects TRBV7-9 to TRBJ2-7, with 10 positions matching TRBD2. This CDR3 contains 19 residues. The J segment lost 6 bases and the V segment lost 2 bases, leaving 19 bases of the junction unmatched. CDR1 is SEHNR and CDR2 is FQNEAQ in the germline V gene (reference sequence). The CDR3 DNA follows: TGTGCCAGCAGCTTACCCCCTTTGGGGGGGCGGCTAGCGGGGGCCGAGCAGTACTTC. This gives the protein CASSLPPLGGRLAGAEQYF.

This chain uses TRBV5-1 with TRBJ2-7, with D tentatively TRBD1 or TRBD2 (5 bases each). Trimming left V 1 base short and J 6 bases short, with 14 bases between. This CDR3 has 14 residues. CDR1 is SGHRS, CDR2 YFSETQ, per germline. CDR3: CASSLTGTPPEQYF. CDR3 nucleotides: TGCGCCAGCAGCTTGACCGGGACCCCACCCGAGCAGTACTTC.

The rearrangement joins TRBV6-1 to TRBJ1-5; D is perhaps TRBD1 (6 bases). The V gene lost 5 bases and the J gene lost 1 base, with 12 bases spanning the gap. The CDR3 loop spans 15 amino acids. CDR1 is MNHNS and CDR2 is SASEGT in the germline V gene. The CDR3, as DNA: TGTGCCAGCAGTCCCTCAGGGGCGAGCAATCAGCCCCAGCATTTT. Translating it yields CASSPSGASNQPQHF.

This chain's CDR3 is CASSLLRGHTDTQYF. Written as DNA, the CDR3 is TGTGCCAGCAGCTTACTTCGGGGCCACACAGATACGCAGTATTTT. This sequence joins TRBV11-2 and TRBJ2-3, with D perhaps given as TRBD1 or TRBD2 (5 bases each). V was trimmed by 2 bases and J by 2 bases, leaving 11 bases between them. CDR3 length: 15 residues. The germline V gene encodes CDR1 SGHAT and CDR2 FQNNGV.

CDR3 sequence reads: CASMGLKGFGSLPQHF. As DNA, the CDR3 is TGTGCCAGTATGGGGCTGAAGGGGTTCGGATCACTGCCCCAGCATTTT. The V gene is TRBV19, the J gene TRBJ1-5, with a weak D call TRBD1 (5 bases). CDR3 length: 16 residues. V lost 7 bases and J lost 9, with 25 bases in between. Germline V CDR1 and CDR2: LNHDA, SQIVND (reference sequence). Supplemented by reference TRBV19 and TRBJ1-5, the full variable domain reads DGGITQSPKYLFRKEGQNVTLSCEQNLNHDAMYWYRQDPGQGLRLIYYSQIVNDFQKGDIAEGYSVSREKKESFPLTVTSAQKNPTAFYLCASMGLKGFGSLPQHFGDGTRLSIL.

J is TRBJ1-5 and V is TRBV28, with D unresolved. CDR1 is MDHEN, CDR2 SYDVKM, per germline. The CDR3 is made up of 16 amino acids. The germline V and J ends were trimmed by 7 bases and 0 bases, with 16 bases remaining between them. CDR3 sequence reads: CASTDGPEYSNQPQHF. The CDR3 DNA reads TGTGCCAGCACTGACGGGCCCGAGTATAGCAATCAGCCCCAGCATTTT.

V and J are TRBV7-8 and TRBJ2-1; TRBD2 aligns across 7 bases. Per the germline V gene, CDR1 is SGHVS and CDR2 is FQNEAQ. The CDR3 loop spans 16 amino acids. The V segment lost 1 base and the J segment 2 bases; nucleotides outside the gene matches: 5. CDR3 DNA sequence: TGTGCCAGCAGCTTAGTTCCAGCGGGAACCTACAATGAGCAGTTCTTC. Residues: CASSLVPAGTYNEQFF.

The rearrangement links TRBV5-1 to TRBJ1-2; D unclear. The CDR3 totals 15 residues. Germline CDR1 SGHRS, CDR2 YFSETQ. The V and J ends lost 6 bases and 2 bases respectively, with 17 bases between them. The CDR3 nucleotides are TGCGCCAGCACCCTTCTTCCAGACATCAACTATGGCTACACCTTC. It codes for CASTLLPDINYGYTF.

J is TRBJ1-1 and V is TRBV11-2; TRBD1 might be the D (6 bases). V lost 1 base, J lost 10 bases, and 10 bases lay in between. Germline V gene sequence: CDR1 SGHAT, CDR2 FQNNGV. The CDR3 length is 12 residues. DNA of the CDR3: TGTGCCAGCAGCTTAGCCAGGGGCAGAGCTTTCTTT. This sequence encodes CASSLARGRAFF. The full variable domain, rest sourced from reference TRBV11-2 and TRBJ1-1, is EAGVAQSPRYKIIEKRQSVAFWCNPISGHATLYWYQQILGQGPKLLIQFQNNGVVDDSQLPKDRFSAERLKGVDSTLKIQPAKLEDSAVYLCASSLARGRAFFGQGTRLTVV.

This chain joins TRBV12-5 and TRBJ1-2; D unclear. The CDR3 consists of 17 residues. The germline CDR1 and CDR2 sequences are LGHNT and FRNRAP. Trimming removed 2 bases from V and 5 bases from J, with 21 bases in between. The DNA of the CDR3 is TGTGCTAGTGGTTTGTCCCAAGGCGCCACTACAGTATATGGCTACACCTTC. Residues: CASGLSQGATTVYGYTF.

On this clone: The conserved phenylalanine or tryptophan is not found at the CDR3 terminus, so this likely reflects a read error. CDR3 loop: CAWRSIGPPGQKGSPLHL. DNA for the CDR3: TGTGCCTGGAGGTCTATTGGACCACCGGGACAAAAGGGTTCACCCCTCCACCTT. V gene TRBV30 combines with J gene TRBJ1-6; D may be TRBD1 (6 bases). CDR1 GTSNPN and CDR2 SVGIG come from the germline V gene (reference sequence). Trimming took 3 bases from V and 9 from J, leaving 27 bases between them. The length of the CDR3 is 18 residues.

This chain links TRBV28 with TRBJ2-4, with TRBD1 matching over 8 bases. The germline gives CDR1 MDHEN, CDR2 SYDVKM. This CDR3 is built from 15 residues. V lost 5 bases to trimming and J lost 6 bases; unmatched junction nucleotides: 9. The chain's CDR3 is CASSALQGEVNIQYF. As DNA, the CDR3 is TGTGCCAGCAGTGCCTTACAGGGGGAGGTAAACATTCAGTACTTC.

This clone was seen a few times. The chain links TRBV27 to TRBJ2-1, with D uncertain. V was clipped by 0 bases and J by 6 bases, with 6 bases between them. The CDR3 runs to 13 residues. Germline lookup yields CDR1 MNHEY and CDR2 SMNVEV (reference sequence). The CDR3 spells CASSLSKANEQFF. CDR3 in DNA: TGTGCCAGCAGTTTATCGAAGGCCAATGAGCAGTTCTTC.